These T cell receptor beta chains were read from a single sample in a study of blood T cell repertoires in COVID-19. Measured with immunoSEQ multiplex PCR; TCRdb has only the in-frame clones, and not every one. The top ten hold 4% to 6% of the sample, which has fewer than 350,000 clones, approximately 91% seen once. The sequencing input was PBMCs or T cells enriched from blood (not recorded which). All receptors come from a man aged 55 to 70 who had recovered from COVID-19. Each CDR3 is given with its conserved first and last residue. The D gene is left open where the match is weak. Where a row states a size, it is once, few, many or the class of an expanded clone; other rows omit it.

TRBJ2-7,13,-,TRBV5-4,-,CASSLQSFDEQYF,TGTGCCAGCAGCTTGCAAAGCTTCGACGAGCAGTACTTC
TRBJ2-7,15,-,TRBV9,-,CASSVEPGAGSEQYF,TGTGCCAGCAGCGTAGAACCAGGGGCAGGGTCCGAGCAGTACTTC
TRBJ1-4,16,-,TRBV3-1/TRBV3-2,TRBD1,CASSQARTGINEKLFF,TGTGCCAGCAGCCAAGCTAGGACAGGGATCAATGAAAAACTGTTTTTT
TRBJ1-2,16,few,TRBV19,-,CASSIPSEPWRGGYTF,TGTGCCAGTAGTATACCGTCCGAGCCCTGGAGGGGCGGCTACACCTTC
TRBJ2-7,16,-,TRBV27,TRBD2,CASSVRRLAHPGEQYF,TGTGCCAGCAGTGTCCGGAGACTAGCGCACCCGGGGGAGCAGTACTTC
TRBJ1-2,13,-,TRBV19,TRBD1,CASGREDRNGYTF,TGTGCCAGTGGGCGAGAGGACAGGAATGGCTACACCTTC
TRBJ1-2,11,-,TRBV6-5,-,CASTRGNSYTF,TGTGCCAGCACTAGGGGGAACAGCTACACCTTC
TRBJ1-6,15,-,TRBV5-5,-,CASSLAGAQDSPLHF,TGTGCCAGCAGCTTGGCAGGGGCTCAAGATTCACCCCTCCACTTT
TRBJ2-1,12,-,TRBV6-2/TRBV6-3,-,CASSIVYNEQFF,TGTGCCAGCAGTATCGTATACAATGAGCAGTTCTTC
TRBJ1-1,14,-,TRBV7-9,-,CASSAQTEITEAFF,TGTGCCAGCAGCGCCCAGACGGAGATAACTGAAGCTTTCTTT
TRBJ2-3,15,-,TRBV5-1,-,CASSLSSYNTDTQYF,TGCGCCAGCAGCTTATCTAGCTACAACACAGATACGCAGTATTTT
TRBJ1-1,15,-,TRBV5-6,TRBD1,CASSVRTGLNTEAFF,TGTGCCAGCAGCGTCCGGACAGGGCTAAACACTGAAGCTTTCTTT
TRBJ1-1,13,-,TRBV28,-,CASSPSMNTEAFF,TGTGCCAGCAGTCCCAGTATGAACACTGAAGCTTTCTTT
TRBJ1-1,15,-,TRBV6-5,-,CASSYQPRGNTEAFF,TGTGCCAGCAGTTACCAACCTAGGGGGAACACTGAAGCTTTCTTT
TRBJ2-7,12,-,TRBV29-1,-,CSVQPQGYEQYF,TGCAGCGTCCAACCTCAGGGGTACGAGCAGTACTTC
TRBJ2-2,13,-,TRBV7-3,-,CASSLAGTGELFF,TGTGCCAGCAGCTTAGCGGGCACCGGGGAGCTGTTTTTT
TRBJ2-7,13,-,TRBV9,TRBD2,CASSGTSSYEQYF,TGTGCCAGCAGCGGGACTAGCTCCTACGAGCAGTACTTC
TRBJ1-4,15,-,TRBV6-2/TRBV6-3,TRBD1,CASSYSGTGEEKLFF,TGTGCCAGCAGTTACTCGGGGACAGGGGAAGAAAAACTGTTTTTT
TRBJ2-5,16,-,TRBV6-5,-,CASSYSPTGFQETQYF,TGTGCCAGCAGTTACTCGCCCACAGGGTTCCAAGAGACCCAGTACTTC
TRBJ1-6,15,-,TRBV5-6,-,CASSSVSVRNSPLHF,TGTGCCAGCAGCTCCGTCTCGGTGCGTAATTCACCCCTCCACTTT
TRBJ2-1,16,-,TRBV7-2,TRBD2,CASSLGTSGHYNEQFF,TGTGCCAGCAGCTTAGGGACTAGCGGGCACTACAATGAGCAGTTCTTC
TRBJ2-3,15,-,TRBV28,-,CASSFAGGGRDTQYF,TGTGCCAGCAGTTTTGCTGGGGGGGGCCGGGATACGCAGTATTTT
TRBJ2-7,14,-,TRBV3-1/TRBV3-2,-,CASSQTPPSWEQYF,TGTGCCAGCAGCCAAACTCCGCCCTCGTGGGAGCAGTACTTC
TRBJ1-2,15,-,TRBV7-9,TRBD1,CASSRDRGGDYGYTF,TGTGCCAGCAGTCGGGACAGGGGTGGGGACTATGGCTACACCTTC
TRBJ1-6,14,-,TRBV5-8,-,CASSPQRGRSPLHF,TGTGCCAGCAGCCCTCAGCGGGGGCGATCACCCCTCCACTTT
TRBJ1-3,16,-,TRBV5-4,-,CASSAGHTISGNTIYF,TGTGCCAGCAGCGCAGGGCATACCATCTCTGGAAACACCATATATTTT
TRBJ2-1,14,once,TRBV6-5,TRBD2,CASRREGSYNEQFF,TGTGCCAGCAGACGGGAGGGGTCCTACAATGAGCAGTTCTTC
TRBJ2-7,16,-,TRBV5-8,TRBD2,CASSSVKTGGSNEQYF,TGTGCCAGCAGCTCAGTTAAGACGGGAGGGTCCAACGAGCAGTACTTC
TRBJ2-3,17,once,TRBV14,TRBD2,CASSQFLTSGRGDTQYF,TGTGCCAGCAGCCAATTTTTGACTAGCGGGAGAGGTGATACGCAGTATTTT
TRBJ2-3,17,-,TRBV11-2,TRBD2,CASSLGLAGGNADTQYF,TGTGCCAGCAGCTTAGGTCTAGCGGGAGGAAATGCGGATACGCAGTATTTT
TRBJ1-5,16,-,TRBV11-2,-,CASSLAGAPSNQPQHF,TGTGCCAGCAGCTTGGCAGGGGCCCCTAGCAATCAGCCCCAGCATTTT
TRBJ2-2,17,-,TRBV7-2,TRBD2,CASSSRTSGRWTGELFF,TGTGCCAGCAGCAGCCGGACTAGCGGGAGGTGGACCGGGGAGCTGTTTTTT
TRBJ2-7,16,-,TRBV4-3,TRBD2,CASSQVTSGGPYEQYF,TGCGCCAGCAGCCAAGTTACTAGCGGGGGGCCCTACGAGCAGTACTTC
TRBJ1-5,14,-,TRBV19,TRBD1,CASSSTGFQQPQHF,TGTGCCAGTAGCTCGACAGGGTTTCAGCAGCCCCAGCATTTT
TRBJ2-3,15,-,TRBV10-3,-,CAIRGRGTGTDTQYF,TGTGCCATCAGGGGCCGCGGGACCGGCACAGATACGCAGTATTTT
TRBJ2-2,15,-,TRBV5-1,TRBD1,CASSLDRGGTGELFF,TGCGCCAGCAGCCTAGACAGGGGAGGCACCGGGGAGCTGTTTTTT
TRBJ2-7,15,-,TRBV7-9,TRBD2,CASSQGLAATYEQYF,TGTGCCAGCAGCCAAGGACTAGCGGCGACCTACGAGCAGTACTTC